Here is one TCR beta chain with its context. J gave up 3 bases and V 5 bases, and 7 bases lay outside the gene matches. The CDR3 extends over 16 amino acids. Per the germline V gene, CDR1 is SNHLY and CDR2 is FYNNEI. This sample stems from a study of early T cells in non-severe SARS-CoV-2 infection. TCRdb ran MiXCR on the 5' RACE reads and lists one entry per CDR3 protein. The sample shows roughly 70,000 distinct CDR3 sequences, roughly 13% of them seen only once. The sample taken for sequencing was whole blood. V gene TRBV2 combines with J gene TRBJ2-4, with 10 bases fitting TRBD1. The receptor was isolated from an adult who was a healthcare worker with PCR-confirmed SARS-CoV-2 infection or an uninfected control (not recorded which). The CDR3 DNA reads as TGTGCCAGCAGTCCGACAGGGGGCGCTGTCAAAAACATTCAGTACTTC. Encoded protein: CASSPTGGAVKNIQYF.